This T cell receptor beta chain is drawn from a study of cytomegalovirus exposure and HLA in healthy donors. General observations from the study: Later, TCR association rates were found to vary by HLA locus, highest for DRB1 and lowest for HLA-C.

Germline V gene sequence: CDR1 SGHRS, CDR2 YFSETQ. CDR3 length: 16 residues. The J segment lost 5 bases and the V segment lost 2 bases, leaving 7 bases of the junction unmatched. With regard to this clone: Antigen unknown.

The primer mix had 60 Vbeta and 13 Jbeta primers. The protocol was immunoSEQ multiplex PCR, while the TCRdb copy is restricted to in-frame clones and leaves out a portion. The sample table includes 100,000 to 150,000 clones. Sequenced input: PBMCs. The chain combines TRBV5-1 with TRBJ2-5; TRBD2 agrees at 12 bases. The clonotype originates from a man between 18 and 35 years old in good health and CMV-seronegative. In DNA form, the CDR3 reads TGCGCCAGCAGCTTTGCTAGCGGGGGGGCCGGGGAGACCCAGTACTTC. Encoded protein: CASSFASGGAGETQYF.